The 24 T cell receptor beta chains below all came from one sample that was sequenced in a study of cytomegalovirus exposure and HLA in healthy donors. The PCR was carried out with 60 Vbeta primers and 13 Jbeta primers. TCRdb's copy holds only in-frame clones and misses some; the assay was immunoSEQ multiplex PCR. The table lists 150,000 to 200,000 clones, under 85% of them singletons. Sequencing was carried out using PBMCs. The receptors were sampled from a man aged 50 to 59 in good health and CMV-seronegative.

The rearrangement links TRBV6-5 to TRBJ2-5; 9 positions match TRBD1. Judging by the DNA end, TRBJ2-7 fits better; the J call may be wrong. The CDR3 extends over 15 amino acids. The germline CDR1 and CDR2 sequences are MNHEY and SVGAGI. In nucleotides, the CDR3 is TGTGCCAGCAGTCGTCCCGGGACAGGGCAGGGCGAGCAGTACTTC. It codes for CASSRPGTGQGEQYF.

This clone appeared a single time. This chain links TRBV2 with TRBJ2-5; maybe TRBD1 (5 bases). CDR1 and CDR2 from the germline V gene are SNHLY and FYNNEI. This CDR3 has 10 residues. V was cut by 5 bases and J by 7 bases, with 5 bases left in between. The CDR3 DNA follows: TGTGCCAGCAGTAGGGGGACCCAGTACTTC. It translates to CASSRGTQYF.

The chain couples TRBV19 to TRBJ1-5, with no clear D. The CDR3 is made up of 16 amino acids. Germline CDR1 reads LNHDA; CDR2 reads SQIVND (reference sequence). Trimming left V 7 bases short and J 0 bases short, with 16 bases between. For the CDR3, the DNA is TGTGCCAGTAAAGACCCCAATAACTATAGCAATCAGCCCCAGCATTTT. Residues: CASKDPNNYSNQPQHF.

This sequence joins TRBV6-6 and TRBJ1-1; 8 bases agree with TRBD1. The V gene end was trimmed by 6 bases and the J gene end by 3 bases; junction bases not matched to a gene: 9. Germline CDR1 is MNHNY and CDR2 is SVGAGI (reference sequence). The CDR3 covers 15 residues. The CDR3 loop is CASSSRLGQDTEAFF. CDR3 nucleotides: TGTGCCAGCAGCTCCCGTCTGGGACAGGACACTGAAGCTTTCTTT.

The chain has TRBV28 and TRBJ1-4; 9 bases fit TRBD1. This CDR3 has 14 amino acids. Trimming cost V 7 bases and J 8 bases; bases outside gene matches: 8. Germline CDR1 and CDR2: MDHEN and SYDVKM. The CDR3, as DNA: TGTGCCAGCACTAGACCGGGACAGGGAGAAAAACTGTTTTTT. Translation: CASTRPGQGEKLFF.

The chain combines TRBV19 with TRBJ1-5; maybe TRBD1 (5 bases). Trimming removed 4 bases at V and 6 bases at J, with 10 bases between. The germline gives CDR1 LNHDA, CDR2 SQIVND (reference sequence). CDR3 length: 13 residues. The CDR3 sequence: CASSTGITQPQHF. CDR3 nucleotides: TGTGCCAGTAGTACAGGGATAACTCAGCCCCAGCATTTT.

J is TRBJ1-3 and V is TRBV7-8; D not certain. This CDR3 is 15 amino acids long. CDR1 and CDR2 from the germline V gene are SGHVS and FQNEAQ. Trimming pared 5 bases from V and 0 bases from J, leaving 11 bases between. The CDR3 DNA reads TGTGCCAGCAGCCGTACAGCAACCTCTGGAAACACCATATATTTT. This gives the protein CASSRTATSGNTIYF.

The rearrangement uses TRBV5-1 and TRBJ1-5; 7 bases agree with TRBD1. The CDR3 loop spans 14 amino acids. V lost 1 base, J lost 2 bases, and 0 bases stayed unmatched. CDR1 and CDR2 (germline): SGHRS, YFSETQ. The CDR3 DNA is TGCGCCAGCAGCTTGACAGGGGGCAATCAGCCCCAGCATTTT. It translates to CASSLTGGNQPQHF.

The genes are TRBV7-2 and TRBJ2-5, with 11 positions matching TRBD2. From germline, CDR1 is SGHTA and CDR2 FQGNSA. The CDR3 has 15 residues. Trimming removed 5 bases from V and 5 bases from J; junction bases left unmatched: 7. The CDR3 nucleotides read TGTGCCAGCAGCCTCAATAGCGGGAGGGGGGAGACCCAGTACTTC. Protein sequence: CASSLNSGRGETQYF.

The chain links TRBV29-1 to TRBJ2-2; TRBD2 matches 14 bases. The CDR3 runs 17 residues. The V segment lost 3 bases and the J segment 3 bases; nucleotides outside the gene matches: 6. In germline, CDR1 is SQVTM, CDR2 ANQGSEA. CDR3 amino acids: CSVDGLAGGSDTGELFF. CDR3 bases: TGCAGCGTTGATGGACTAGCGGGGGGCAGCGACACCGGGGAGCTGTTTTTT.

The J gene is TRBJ2-2, the V gene TRBV6-5, with a weak D call TRBD2 (6 bases). V dropped 7 bases and J dropped 7 bases, with 19 bases sitting between them. The CDR3 runs to 15 residues. Germline values: CDR1 MNHEY, CDR2 SVGAGI. For the CDR3, the DNA is TGTGCCAGCACTATACGGGGCGGGAAAGTCGGGGAGCTGTTTTTT. Translation gives CASTIRGGKVGELFF.

The CDR3, as DNA: TGTGCCAGCAGACCGGGACTAGCGGGAGGGCCCGGCAATGAGCAGTTCTTC. Its translation: CASRPGLAGGPGNEQFF. This chain links TRBV5-5 with TRBJ2-1, with TRBD2 matching over 16 bases. The V gene end was trimmed by 5 bases and the J gene end by 6 bases; junction bases not matched to a gene: 8. Germline CDR1 SGHKS, CDR2 YYEKEE (reference sequence). CDR3 length: 17 residues.

The chain links TRBV9 to TRBJ2-3; 7 bases are shared with TRBD2. J gave up 0 bases and V 0 bases, and 4 bases lay outside the gene matches. The V gene's germline CDR1 is SGDLS and CDR2 YYNGEE. The CDR3 spans 16 residues. The CDR3 reads CASSVGNSGSTDTQYF. For the CDR3, the DNA is TGTGCCAGCAGCGTAGGTAATAGCGGGAGCACAGATACGCAGTATTTT.

This chain connects TRBV11-1 to TRBJ2-2; 8 nucleotides agree with TRBD1. V trimming: 2 bases; J trimming: 1 base; junction bases outside the gene matches: 3. Germline V gene lookup returns CDR1 SGHAT and CDR2 FQDESV (reference sequence). The CDR3 runs 16 residues. The CDR3 region is CASSLYGTGNTGELFF. The DNA of the CDR3 is TGTGCCAGCAGCTTATATGGGACAGGGAACACCGGGGAGCTGTTTTTT.

The CDR3 loop reads CASSLSGGASYGYTF. The CDR3 nucleotides read TGTGCCAGCAGCTTGTCAGGGGGCGCCTCCTATGGCTACACCTTC. This chain links TRBV7-3 with TRBJ1-2, with 8 bases aligning to TRBD1. Germline V gives CDR1 SGHTA, CDR2 FQGTGA. Trimming at V came to 3 bases and at J to 4 bases, leaving 7 bases not matched to a gene. The CDR3 contains 15 residues.

The genes are TRBV2 and TRBJ1-1, with D perhaps TRBD1 (5 bases). The V gene lost 11 bases and the J gene lost 0 bases, with 13 bases spanning the gap. This CDR3 contains 13 residues. Germline CDR1 is SNHLY and CDR2 is FYNNEI. CDR3 loop: CAAAGGLNTEAFF. The CDR3 coding sequence is TGTGCCGCTGCGGGGGGTCTGAACACTGAAGCTTTCTTT.

The chain carries TRBV30 and TRBJ2-3; 10 nucleotides agree with TRBD2. The junction had 10 bases not matched to a gene; V was cut back by 6 bases and J by 10 bases. The germline gives CDR1 GTSNPN, CDR2 SVGIG (reference sequence). This CDR3 is built from 13 residues. CDR3 region: CACQGLAGVSQYF. In nucleotides, the CDR3 is TGTGCCTGTCAAGGGCTAGCGGGAGTTTCGCAGTATTTT.

This sequence joins TRBV11-2 and TRBJ2-3; TRBD1 agrees at 8 bases. The germline V gene has CDR1 SGHAT and CDR2 FQNNGV. The CDR3 length is 15 residues. V shed 4 bases, J shed 5 bases, and the junction held 8 bases outside the gene matches. CDR3: CASSWGQAGRDTQYF. CDR3 nucleotide sequence: TGTGCCAGCAGCTGGGGACAGGCAGGTCGAGATACGCAGTATTTT.

Details on this clone: A read error may account for a junction end that differs from germline. The chain uses TRBV11-2 and TRBJ2-7; a weak D match, TRBD1 (5 bases). This CDR3 spans 14 amino acids. Germline CDR1 SGHAT, CDR2 FQNNGV. The CDR3 sequence: CASSKRQLSSEQYF. In DNA form, the CDR3 reads TGTGCCAGCAGCAAACGACAGTTATCCTCCGAGCAGTACTTC.

The J gene is TRBJ2-7, the V gene TRBV11-1, with D maybe TRBD1 (5 bases). Trimming stripped 5 bases from V and 6 bases from J, with 11 bases between. The CDR3 runs to 12 residues. CDR1 and CDR2 from the germline V gene are SGHAT and FQDESV (reference sequence). The chain's CDR3 is CASSPDRSEQYF. CDR3 coding DNA: TGTGCCAGCAGCCCTGACAGATCCGAGCAGTACTTC.

Details on this clone: The junction shows a germline mismatch at one end, possibly a read error. The chain couples TRBV11-2 to TRBJ2-7; TRBD2 might be the D (6 bases). The CDR3 sequence is 14 residues long. Per the germline V gene, CDR1 is SGHAT and CDR2 is FQNNGV. CDR3 bases: TGTGCCAGCAGCTGGGGGACTCACTCCTACGAGCAGTGCTTC. Amino acid sequence: CASSWGTHSYEQCF.

The rearrangement uses TRBV7-2 and TRBJ2-2; a weak D match, TRBD2 (5 bases). V was pared by 4 bases and J by 5 bases, with 14 bases between. Germline V CDR1 and CDR2: SGHTA, FQGNSA. This CDR3 has 15 residues. The CDR3: CASSSQLAITGELFF. The CDR3 nucleotides read TGTGCCAGCAGCTCCCAGCTAGCCATTACCGGGGAGCTGTTTTTT.

Notes on this clone: Germline and junction disagree at one end, which may indicate a read error. The CDR3 loop reads CASSLVWEPQETQYF. For the CDR3, the DNA is TGTGCTAGCAGCTTAGTATGGGAGCCCCAAGAGACCCAGTACTTC. V usage is TRBV7-7 and J usage is TRBJ2-5; D may be TRBD2 (5 bases). CDR3 length: 15 residues. Germline values: CDR1 SSHAT, CDR2 FNYEAQ (reference sequence).

The chain is built from TRBV7-2 and TRBJ2-1, with D possibly being TRBD2 (7 bases). This CDR3 spans 16 amino acids. Germline V gene sequence: CDR1 SGHTA, CDR2 FQGNSA. The V end was cut by 5 bases, the J end by 6 bases, with 20 bases between. CDR3 region: CASSLRRGQRGNEQFF. DNA for the CDR3: TGTGCCAGCAGCCTTAGGCGGGGGCAGCGGGGCAATGAGCAGTTCTTC.